This T cell receptor beta chain was found in a study of T cells in Graves' hyperthyroidism and ophthalmopathy. Amplification yielded TCR beta CDR3 regions, with RNA transcripts as the source. A set of HTBI primers served as the primers for a first-round RT-PCR of the TCR CDR3. TCRdb re-called the multiplex PCR reads with MiXCR, one entry per CDR3 protein. The sample lists roughly 250,000 distinct CDR3 sequences; less than 15% were seen once. The V gene end was trimmed by 5 bases and the J gene end by 4 bases; junction bases not matched to a gene: 6. This CDR3 contains 15 residues. Germline V gives CDR1 SGHVS, CDR2 FNYEAQ.

The specimen was blood. The V and J genes are TRBV7-6 and TRBJ1-4; TRBD1 matches at 8 bases. The clonotype was recovered from a middle-aged woman with Graves' hyperthyroidism that later progressed to Graves' ophthalmopathy. CDR3 in DNA: TGTGCCAGCAGCCTCAGGACAGGGAATAATGAAAAACTGTTTTTT. It yields the protein CASSLRTGNNEKLFF.